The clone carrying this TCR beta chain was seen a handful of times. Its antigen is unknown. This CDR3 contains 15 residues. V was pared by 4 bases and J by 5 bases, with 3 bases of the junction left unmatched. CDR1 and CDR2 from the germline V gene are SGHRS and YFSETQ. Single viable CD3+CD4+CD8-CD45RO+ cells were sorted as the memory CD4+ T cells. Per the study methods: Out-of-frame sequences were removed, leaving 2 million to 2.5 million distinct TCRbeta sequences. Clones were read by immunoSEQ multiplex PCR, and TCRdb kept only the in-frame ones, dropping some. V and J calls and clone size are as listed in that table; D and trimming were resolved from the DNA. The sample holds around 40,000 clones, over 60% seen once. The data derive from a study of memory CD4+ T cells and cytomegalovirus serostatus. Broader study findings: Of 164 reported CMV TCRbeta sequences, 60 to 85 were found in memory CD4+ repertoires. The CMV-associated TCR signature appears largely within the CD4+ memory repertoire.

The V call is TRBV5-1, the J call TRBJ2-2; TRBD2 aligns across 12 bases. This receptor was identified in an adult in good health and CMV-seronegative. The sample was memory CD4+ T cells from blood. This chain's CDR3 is CASSPGLAGTGELFF. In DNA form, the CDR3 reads TGCGCCAGCAGCCCCGGACTAGCGGGAACCGGGGAGCTGTTTTTT.